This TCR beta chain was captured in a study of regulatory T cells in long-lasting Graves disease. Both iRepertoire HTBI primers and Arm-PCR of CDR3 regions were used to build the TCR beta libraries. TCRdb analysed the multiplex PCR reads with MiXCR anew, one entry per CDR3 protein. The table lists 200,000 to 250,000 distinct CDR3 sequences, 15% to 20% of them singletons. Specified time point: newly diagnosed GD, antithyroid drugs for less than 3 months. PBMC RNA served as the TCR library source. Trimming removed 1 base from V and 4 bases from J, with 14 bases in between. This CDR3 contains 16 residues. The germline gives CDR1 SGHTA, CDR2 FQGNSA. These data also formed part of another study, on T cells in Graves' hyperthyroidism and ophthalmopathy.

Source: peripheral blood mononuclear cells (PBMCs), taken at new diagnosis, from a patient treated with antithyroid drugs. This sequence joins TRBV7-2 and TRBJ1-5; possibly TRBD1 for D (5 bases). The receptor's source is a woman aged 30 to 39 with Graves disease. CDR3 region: CASSLVAGFSNQPQHF. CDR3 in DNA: TGTGCCAGCAGCTTAGTAGCAGGGTTTAGTAATCAGCCCCAGCATTTT.